Below, one T cell receptor beta chain is given with its context. Its antigen is unknown. Clones were sequenced by immunoSEQ multiplex PCR, and TCRdb holds only the in-frame ones, with some missing. The sample lists about 150,000 clones, around 90% occurring once. This CDR3 has 11 residues. CDR1 is MNHEY and CDR2 is SVGAGI in the germline V gene. Deletions cut 5 bases from V and 12 bases from J, with 11 bases between. This entry comes from a study of T cell responses to AZD1222 COVID-19 vaccine. Study results and caveats: Seropositive AZD1222 recipients at baseline numbered only 6 or 7. Reports indicate that nearly half of spike-specific TCRs are directed at unmutated variant regions.

The source was peripheral blood, collected 28 days after the second AZD1222 dose. The gene calls are TRBV6-5 and TRBJ2-1; D remains unclear. This clonotype was obtained from an adult who received the AZD1222 COVID-19 vaccine. CDR3 sequence reads: CASSRAGGQFF. The CDR3 region has the DNA TGTGCCAGCAGTCGTGCTGGCGGGCAGTTCTTC.